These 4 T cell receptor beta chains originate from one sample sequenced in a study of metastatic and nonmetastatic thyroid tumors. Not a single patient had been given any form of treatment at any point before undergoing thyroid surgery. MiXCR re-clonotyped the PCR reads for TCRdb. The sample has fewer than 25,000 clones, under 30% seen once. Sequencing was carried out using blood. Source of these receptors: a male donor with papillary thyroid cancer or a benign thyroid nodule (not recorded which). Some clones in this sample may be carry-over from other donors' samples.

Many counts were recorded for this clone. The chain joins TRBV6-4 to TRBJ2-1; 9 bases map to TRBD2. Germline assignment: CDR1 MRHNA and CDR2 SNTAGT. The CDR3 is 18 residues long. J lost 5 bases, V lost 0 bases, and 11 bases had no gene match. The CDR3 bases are TGTGCCAGCAGTGACTCGAGGAGACTAGCGGAGGACGACAATGAGCAGTTCTTC. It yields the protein CASSDSRRLAEDDNEQFF.

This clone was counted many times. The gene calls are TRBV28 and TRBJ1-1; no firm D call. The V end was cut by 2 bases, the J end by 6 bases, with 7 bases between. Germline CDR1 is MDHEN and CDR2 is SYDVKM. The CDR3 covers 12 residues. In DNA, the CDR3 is TGTGCCAGCAGTTTACCCCCCTCTGAAGCTTTCTTT. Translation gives CASSLPPSEAFF.

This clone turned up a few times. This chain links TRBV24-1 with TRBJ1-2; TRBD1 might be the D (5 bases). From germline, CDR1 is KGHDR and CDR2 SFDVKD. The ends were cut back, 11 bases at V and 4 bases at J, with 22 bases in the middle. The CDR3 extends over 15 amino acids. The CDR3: CASSPATSGGYGYTF. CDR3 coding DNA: TGTGCCAGCAGCCCCGCAACGTCGGGGGGCTATGGCTACACCTTC.

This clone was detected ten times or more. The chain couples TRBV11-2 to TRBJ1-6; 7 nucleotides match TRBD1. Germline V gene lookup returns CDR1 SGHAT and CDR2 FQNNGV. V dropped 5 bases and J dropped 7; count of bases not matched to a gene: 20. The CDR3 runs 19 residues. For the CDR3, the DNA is TGTGCCAGCAGCCCGTGGCCCGTAAACCAGGGGGTAGGGAATTCACCCCTCCACTTT. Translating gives CASSPWPVNQGVGNSPLHF. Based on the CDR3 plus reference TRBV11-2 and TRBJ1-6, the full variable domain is EAGVAQSPRYKIIEKRQSVAFWCNPISGHATLYWYQQILGQGPKLLIQFQNNGVVDDSQLPKDRFSAERLKGVDSTLKIQPAKLEDSAVYLCASSPWPVNQGVGNSPLHFGNGTRLTVT.